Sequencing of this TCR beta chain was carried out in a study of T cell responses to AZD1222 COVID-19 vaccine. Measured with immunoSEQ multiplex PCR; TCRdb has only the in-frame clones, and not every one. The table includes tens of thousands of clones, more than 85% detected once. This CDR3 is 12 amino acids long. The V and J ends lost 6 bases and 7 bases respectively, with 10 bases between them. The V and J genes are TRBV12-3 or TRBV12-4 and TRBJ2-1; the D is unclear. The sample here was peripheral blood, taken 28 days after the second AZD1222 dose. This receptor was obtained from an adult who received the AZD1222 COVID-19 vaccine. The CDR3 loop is CASRLDENEQFF. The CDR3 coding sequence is TGTGCCAGCAGACTCGACGAGAATGAGCAGTTCTTC.